This T cell receptor (beta chain) was documented in a study of T cell repertoires in cytomegalovirus infection. Study information: It can be stated that public TCR beta signatures indicated CMV infection as well as a matching HLA type.

Whole-study results and caveats: Clonotypes of TCR beta that were HLA-C-restricted and CMV-specific dominated the ex vivo response.

TCRdb called the reads again in MiXCR, with one record for every CDR3 protein. The sample lists 630,000 or so distinct CDR3 sequences, roughly a quarter seen once, with 8% in the top ten. This CDR3 contains 15 residues. Germline values: CDR1 SGHVS, CDR2 FNYEAQ. The ends were cut back, 1 base at V and 1 base at J, with 8 bases in the middle. In this sample, this clonotype turned up many times. Its antigen is not identified. Sequencing was carried out using CD8+ T cells from PBMCs. This TCR was sampled from a human donor in good health (CMV status not recorded). Some clones in this sample may be carry-over from other donors' samples. The V gene is TRBV7-6, the J gene TRBJ1-5; D might be TRBD1 (5 bases). The CDR3 coding sequence is TGTGCCAGCAGCTTAGTAGGGGACAGCAATCAGCCCCAGCATTTT. Translation: CASSLVGDSNQPQHF.